Here is one TCR beta chain with its context. Here immunoSEQ multiplex PCR was the method, and the copy in TCRdb shows in-frame clones only, minus some. The profile shows 110,000 to 150,000 clones, over 75% of them singletons. The data derive from a study of T cell responses to AZD1222 COVID-19 vaccine. Looking at the study overall: Second-dose intervals of approximately 4 or approximately 12 weeks were pooled.

The starting material was peripheral blood, obtained on day 0 of AZD1222 vaccination. The TCR comes from an adult in good health.

DNA of the CDR3: TGTGCCAGCAGCCTTAGCGGGGGGGTAGAGACCCAGTACTTC. Translation gives CASSLSGGVETQYF. This chain connects TRBV11-2 to TRBJ2-5; 11 bases agree with TRBD2. The CDR3 loop spans 14 amino acids. V shed 5 bases, J shed 4 bases, and the junction held 3 bases outside the gene matches. CDR1 is SGHAT, CDR2 FQNNGV, per germline.